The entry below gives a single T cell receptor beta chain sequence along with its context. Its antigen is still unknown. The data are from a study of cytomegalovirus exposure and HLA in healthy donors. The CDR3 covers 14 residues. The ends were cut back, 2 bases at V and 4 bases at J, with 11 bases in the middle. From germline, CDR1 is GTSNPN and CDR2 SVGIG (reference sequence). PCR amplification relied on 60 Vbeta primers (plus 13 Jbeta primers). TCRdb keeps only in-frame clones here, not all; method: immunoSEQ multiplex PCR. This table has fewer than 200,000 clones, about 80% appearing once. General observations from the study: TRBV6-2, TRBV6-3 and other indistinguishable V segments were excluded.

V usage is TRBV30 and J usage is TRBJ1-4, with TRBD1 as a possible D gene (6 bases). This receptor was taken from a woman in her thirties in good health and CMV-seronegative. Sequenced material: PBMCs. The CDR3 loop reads CAWSPGHGNEKLFF. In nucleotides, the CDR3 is TGTGCCTGGAGTCCGGGACACGGTAATGAAAAACTGTTTTTT.